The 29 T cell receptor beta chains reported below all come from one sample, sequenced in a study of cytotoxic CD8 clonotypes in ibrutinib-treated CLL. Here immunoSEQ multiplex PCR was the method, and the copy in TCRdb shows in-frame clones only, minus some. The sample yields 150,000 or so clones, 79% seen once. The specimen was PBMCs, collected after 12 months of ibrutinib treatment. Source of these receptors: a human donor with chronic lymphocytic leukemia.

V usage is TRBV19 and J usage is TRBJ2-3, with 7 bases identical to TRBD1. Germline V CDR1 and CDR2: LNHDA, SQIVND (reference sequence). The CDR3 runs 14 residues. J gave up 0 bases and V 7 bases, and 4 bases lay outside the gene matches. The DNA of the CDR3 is TGTGCCAGTATCCGGGACAGAAGCACAGATACGCAGTATTTT. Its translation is CASIRDRSTDTQYF.

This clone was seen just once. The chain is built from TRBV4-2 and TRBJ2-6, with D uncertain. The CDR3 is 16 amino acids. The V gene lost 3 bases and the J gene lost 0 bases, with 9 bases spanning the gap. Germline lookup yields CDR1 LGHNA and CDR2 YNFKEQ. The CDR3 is CASSQRLSSGANVLTF. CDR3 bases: TGTGCCAGCAGCCAGAGACTGTCCTCTGGGGCCAACGTCCTGACTTTC.

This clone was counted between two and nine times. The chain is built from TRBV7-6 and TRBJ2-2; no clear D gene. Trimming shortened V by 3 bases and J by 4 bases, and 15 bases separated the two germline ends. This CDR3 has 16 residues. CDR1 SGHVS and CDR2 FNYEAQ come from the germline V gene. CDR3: CASSLVGEEPTGELFF. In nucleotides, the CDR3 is TGTGCCAGCAGCTTGGTCGGAGAGGAACCCACCGGGGAGCTGTTTTTT.

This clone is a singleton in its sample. CDR3 in amino acids: CASNRQGGRTEAFF. CDR3 in DNA: TGTGCCAGCAACAGACAGGGGGGTCGGACTGAAGCTTTCTTT. The rearrangement joins TRBV27 to TRBJ1-1; TRBD1 agrees at 9 bases. Trimming at V came to 7 bases and at J to 5 bases, leaving 8 bases not matched to a gene. The CDR3 sequence is 14 residues long. The V gene's germline CDR1 is MNHEY and CDR2 SMNVEV (reference sequence).

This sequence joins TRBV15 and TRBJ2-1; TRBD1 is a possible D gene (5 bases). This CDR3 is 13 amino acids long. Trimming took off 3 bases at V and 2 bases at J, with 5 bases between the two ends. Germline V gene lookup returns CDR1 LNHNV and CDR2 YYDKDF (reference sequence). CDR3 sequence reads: CATSRDTYNEQFF. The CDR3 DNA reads TGTGCCACCAGCAGGGACACCTACAATGAGCAGTTCTTC.

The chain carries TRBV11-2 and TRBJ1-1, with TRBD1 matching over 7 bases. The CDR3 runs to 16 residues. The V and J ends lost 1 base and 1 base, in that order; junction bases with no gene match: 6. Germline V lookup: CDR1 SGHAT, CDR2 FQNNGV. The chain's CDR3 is CASSLVSGGANTEAFF. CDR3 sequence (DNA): TGTGCCAGCAGCTTAGTCTCAGGGGGTGCGAACACTGAAGCTTTCTTT.

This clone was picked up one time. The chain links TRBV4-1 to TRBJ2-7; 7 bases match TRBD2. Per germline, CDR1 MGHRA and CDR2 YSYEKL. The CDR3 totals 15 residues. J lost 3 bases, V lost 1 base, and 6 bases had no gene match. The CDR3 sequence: CASSQGVLADYEQYF. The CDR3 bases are TGCGCCAGCAGCCAAGGGGTTCTAGCGGACTACGAGCAGTACTTC.

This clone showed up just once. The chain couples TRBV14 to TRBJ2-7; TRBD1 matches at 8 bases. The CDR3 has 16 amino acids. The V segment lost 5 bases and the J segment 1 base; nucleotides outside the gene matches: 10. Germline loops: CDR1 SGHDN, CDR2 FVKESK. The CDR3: CASSERGRGQSYEQYF. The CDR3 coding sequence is TGTGCCAGCAGCGAAAGGGGCAGGGGGCAGTCCTACGAGCAGTACTTC. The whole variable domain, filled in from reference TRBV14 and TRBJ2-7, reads EAGVTQFPSHSVIEKGQTVTLRCDPISGHDNLYWYRRVMGKEIKFLLHFVKESKQDESGMPNNRFLAERTGGTYSTLKVQPAELEDSGVYFCASSERGRGQSYEQYFGPGTRLTVT.

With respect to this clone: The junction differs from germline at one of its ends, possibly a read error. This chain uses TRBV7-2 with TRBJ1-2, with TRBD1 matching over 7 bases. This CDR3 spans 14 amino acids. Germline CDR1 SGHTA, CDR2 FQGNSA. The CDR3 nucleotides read TGTGCCAGCAGCGTAGCAGACAGGGTTGGTGGCTACACCTTC. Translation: CASSVADRVGGYTF.

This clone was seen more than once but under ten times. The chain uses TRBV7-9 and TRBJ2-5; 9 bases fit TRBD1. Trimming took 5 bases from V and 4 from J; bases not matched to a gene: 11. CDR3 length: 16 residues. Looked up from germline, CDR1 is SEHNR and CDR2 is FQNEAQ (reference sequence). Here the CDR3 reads CASSPRGQGGLETQYF. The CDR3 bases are TGTGCCAGCAGCCCTAGGGGACAGGGAGGTTTAGAGACCCAGTACTTC.

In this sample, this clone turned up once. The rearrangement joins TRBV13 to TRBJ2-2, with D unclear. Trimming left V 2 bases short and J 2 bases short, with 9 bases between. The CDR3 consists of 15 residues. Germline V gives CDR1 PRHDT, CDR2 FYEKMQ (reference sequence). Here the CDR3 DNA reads TGTGCCAGCAGCTTACTGCGGTTTAACACCGGGGAGCTGTTTTTT. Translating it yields CASSLLRFNTGELFF.

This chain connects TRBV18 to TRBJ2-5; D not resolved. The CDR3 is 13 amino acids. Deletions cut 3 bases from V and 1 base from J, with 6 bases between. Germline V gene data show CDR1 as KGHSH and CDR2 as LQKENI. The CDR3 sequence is CASSPHIQETQYF. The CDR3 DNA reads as TGTGCCAGCTCACCCCATATCCAAGAGACCCAGTACTTC.

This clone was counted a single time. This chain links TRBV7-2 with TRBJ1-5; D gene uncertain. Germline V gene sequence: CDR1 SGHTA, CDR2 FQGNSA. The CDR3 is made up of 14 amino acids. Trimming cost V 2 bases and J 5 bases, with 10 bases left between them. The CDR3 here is CASSLRAGDQPQHF. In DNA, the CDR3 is TGTGCCAGCAGCTTAAGGGCCGGGGATCAGCCCCAGCATTTT. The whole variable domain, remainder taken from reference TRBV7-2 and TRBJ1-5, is GAGVSQSPSNKVTEKGKDVELRCDPISGHTALYWYRQSLGQGLEFLIYFQGNSAPDKSGLPSDRFSAERTGGSVSTLTIQRTQQEDSAVYLCASSLRAGDQPQHFGDGTRLSIL.

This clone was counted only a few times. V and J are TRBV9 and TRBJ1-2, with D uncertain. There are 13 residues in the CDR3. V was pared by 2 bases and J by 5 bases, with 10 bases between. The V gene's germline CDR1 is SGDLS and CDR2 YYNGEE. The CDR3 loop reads CASSVTRDYGYTF. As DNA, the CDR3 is TGTGCCAGCAGCGTCACGCGCGATTATGGCTACACCTTC.

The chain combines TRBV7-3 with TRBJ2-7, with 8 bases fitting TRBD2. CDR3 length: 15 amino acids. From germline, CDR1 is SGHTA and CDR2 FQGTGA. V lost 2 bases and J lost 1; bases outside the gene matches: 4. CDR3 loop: CASSLVTSGSYEQYF. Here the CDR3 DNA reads TGTGCCAGCAGCTTAGTAACTAGCGGTTCCTACGAGCAGTACTTC.

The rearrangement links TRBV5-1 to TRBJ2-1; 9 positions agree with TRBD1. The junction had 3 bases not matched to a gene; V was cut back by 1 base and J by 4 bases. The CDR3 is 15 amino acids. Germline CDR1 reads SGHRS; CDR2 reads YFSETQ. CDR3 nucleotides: TGCGCCAGCAGCTTGTCGGGACAGGGTTACAATGAGCAGTTCTTC. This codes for CASSLSGQGYNEQFF.

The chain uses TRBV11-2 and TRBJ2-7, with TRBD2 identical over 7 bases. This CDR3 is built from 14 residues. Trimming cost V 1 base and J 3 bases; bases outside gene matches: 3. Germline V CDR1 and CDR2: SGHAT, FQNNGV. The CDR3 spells CASSLGLADYEQYF. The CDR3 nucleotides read TGTGCCAGCAGCTTAGGGCTAGCGGACTACGAGCAGTACTTC.

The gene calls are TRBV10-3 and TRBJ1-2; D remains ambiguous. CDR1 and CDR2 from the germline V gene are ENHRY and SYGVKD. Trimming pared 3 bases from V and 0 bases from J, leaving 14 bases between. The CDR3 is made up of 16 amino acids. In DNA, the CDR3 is TGTGCCATCAGTGACCTCGGAGCAGGAGCTAACTATGGCTACACCTTC. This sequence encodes CAISDLGAGANYGYTF.

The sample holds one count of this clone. The CDR3 loop is CAWSSGQGGEQYF. CDR3 coding DNA: TGTGCCTGGAGTTCGGGACAGGGGGGAGAGCAGTACTTC. V is TRBV30 and J is TRBJ2-7; 11 bases agree with TRBD1. CDR3 size: 13 residues. Trimming removed 2 bases from V and 7 bases from J; junction bases left unmatched: 4. Germline V gives CDR1 GTSNPN, CDR2 SVGIG (reference sequence).

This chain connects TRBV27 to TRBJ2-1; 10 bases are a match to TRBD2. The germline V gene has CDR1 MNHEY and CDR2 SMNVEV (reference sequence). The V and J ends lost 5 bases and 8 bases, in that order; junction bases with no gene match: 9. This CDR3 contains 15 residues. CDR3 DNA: TGTGCCAGCAGTACCCTAGCGGGAGTTGTGTATGAGCAGTTCTTC. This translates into CASSTLAGVVYEQFF.

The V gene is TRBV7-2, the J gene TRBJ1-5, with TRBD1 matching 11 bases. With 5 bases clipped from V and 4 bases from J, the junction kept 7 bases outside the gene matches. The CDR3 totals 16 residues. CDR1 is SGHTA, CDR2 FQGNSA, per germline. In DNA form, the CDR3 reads TGTGCCAGCAGCGAACGGGACAGGGGGACGAATCAGCCCCAGCATTTT. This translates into CASSERDRGTNQPQHF.

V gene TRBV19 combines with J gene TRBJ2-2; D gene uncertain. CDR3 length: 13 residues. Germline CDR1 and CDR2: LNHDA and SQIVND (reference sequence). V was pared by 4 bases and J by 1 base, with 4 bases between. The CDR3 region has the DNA TGTGCCAGTAGTACGAAGAACACCGGGGAGCTGTTTTTT. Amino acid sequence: CASSTKNTGELFF.

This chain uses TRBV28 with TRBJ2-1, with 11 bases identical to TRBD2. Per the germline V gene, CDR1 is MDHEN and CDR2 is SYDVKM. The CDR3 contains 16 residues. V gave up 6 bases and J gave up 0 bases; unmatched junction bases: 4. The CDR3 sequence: CASSRTSGFSYNEQFF. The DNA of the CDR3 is TGTGCCAGCAGCCGGACTAGCGGGTTCTCCTACAATGAGCAGTTCTTC.

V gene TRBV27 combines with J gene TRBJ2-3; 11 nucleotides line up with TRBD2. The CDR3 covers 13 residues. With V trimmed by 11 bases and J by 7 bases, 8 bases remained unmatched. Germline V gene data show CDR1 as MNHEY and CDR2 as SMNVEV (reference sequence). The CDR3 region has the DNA TGTGCCGCAGGGGCTAGCGGGAGGTATACGCAGTATTTT. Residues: CAAGASGRYTQYF.

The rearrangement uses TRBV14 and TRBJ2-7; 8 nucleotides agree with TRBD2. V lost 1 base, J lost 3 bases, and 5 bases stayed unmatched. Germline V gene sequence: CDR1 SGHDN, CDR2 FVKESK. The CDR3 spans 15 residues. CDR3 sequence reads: CASSQGLAGFYEQYF. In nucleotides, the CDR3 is TGTGCCAGCAGCCAAGGGCTAGCGGGTTTCTACGAGCAGTACTTC.

The CDR3 DNA reads TGTGCCAGCAGCTTGCGCCAGAGGAACACCGGGGAGCTGTTTTTT. The encoded protein is CASSLRQRNTGELFF. This chain joins TRBV5-4 and TRBJ2-2; D gene unclear. CDR3 length: 15 amino acids. The germline V gene encodes CDR1 SGHNT and CDR2 YYREEE (reference sequence). The ends were cut back, 1 base at V and 1 base at J, with 8 bases in the middle.

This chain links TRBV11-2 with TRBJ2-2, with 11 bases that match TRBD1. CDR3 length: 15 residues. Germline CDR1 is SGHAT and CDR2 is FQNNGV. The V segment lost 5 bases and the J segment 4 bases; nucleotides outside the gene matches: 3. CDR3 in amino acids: CASSGQGAVTGELFF. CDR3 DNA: TGTGCCAGCAGCGGACAGGGGGCGGTCACCGGGGAGCTGTTTTTT. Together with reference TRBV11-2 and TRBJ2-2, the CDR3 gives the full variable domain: EAGVAQSPRYKIIEKRQSVAFWCNPISGHATLYWYQQILGQGPKLLIQFQNNGVVDDSQLPKDRFSAERLKGVDSTLKIQPAKLEDSAVYLCASSGQGAVTGELFFGEGSRLTVL.

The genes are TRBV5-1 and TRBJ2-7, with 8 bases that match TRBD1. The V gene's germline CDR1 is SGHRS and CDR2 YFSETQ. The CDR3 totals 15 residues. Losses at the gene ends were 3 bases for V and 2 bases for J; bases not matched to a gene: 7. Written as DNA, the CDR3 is TGCGCCAGCAGCTCGTACAGGGGGGAGACCTACGAGCAGTACTTC. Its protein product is CASSSYRGETYEQYF.

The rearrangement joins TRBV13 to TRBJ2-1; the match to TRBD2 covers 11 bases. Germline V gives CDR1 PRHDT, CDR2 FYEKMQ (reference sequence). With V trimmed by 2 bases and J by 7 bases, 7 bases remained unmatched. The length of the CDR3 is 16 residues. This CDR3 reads CASSLTSGSSRNEQFF. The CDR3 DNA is TGTGCCAGCAGCTTAACTAGCGGGAGTTCTAGAAATGAGCAGTTCTTC.